The clone carrying this TCR beta chain has more than one count but fewer than ten. Its antigen is still unknown. These data are taken from a study of regulatory T cells in long-lasting Graves disease. The V and J ends lost 4 bases and 2 bases, in that order; junction bases with no gene match: 5. The CDR3 runs 14 residues. Germline V gene data show CDR1 as GTSNPN and CDR2 as SVGIG (reference sequence). CDR3-region Arm-PCR and iRepertoire HTBI primers produced the TCR beta libraries. Original processing methods: Identified segments across samples numbered roughly 62 TRBV and roughly 15 TRBJ. MiXCR, run by TCRdb on the multiplex PCR reads, gives a single entry per CDR3 protein. The V and J calls reflect TCRdb's pipeline rather than the authors' work. Of around 460,000 distinct CDR3 sequences listed, approximately 22% were seen once; the top ten hold over 10%. Study outcomes and limitations: New patients shared fewer public clonotypes (around 880) than persistent patients did (roughly 2,500). Thyroid tissue went unstudied; only peripheral blood was examined. Favoring TRBV28, TRBJ1-2 and TRBJ2-5 was a feature seen in persistent disease.

As to time point: persistent/refractory GD, antithyroid drugs over 5 years with positive TRAb. PBMCs provided the RNA from which the TCR library was made. The rearrangement links TRBV30 to TRBJ1-3, with TRBD1 matching over 7 bases. Sequences were derived from peripheral blood mononuclear cells (PBMCs), sampled when the disease was refractory, from a patient treated with antithyroid drugs. This receptor was identified in a female donor with Graves disease. The DNA for the CDR3 is TGTGCCTGGAAACGAGGGACAGCTGGAAACACCATATATTTT. Amino acid sequence: CAWKRGTAGNTIYF.